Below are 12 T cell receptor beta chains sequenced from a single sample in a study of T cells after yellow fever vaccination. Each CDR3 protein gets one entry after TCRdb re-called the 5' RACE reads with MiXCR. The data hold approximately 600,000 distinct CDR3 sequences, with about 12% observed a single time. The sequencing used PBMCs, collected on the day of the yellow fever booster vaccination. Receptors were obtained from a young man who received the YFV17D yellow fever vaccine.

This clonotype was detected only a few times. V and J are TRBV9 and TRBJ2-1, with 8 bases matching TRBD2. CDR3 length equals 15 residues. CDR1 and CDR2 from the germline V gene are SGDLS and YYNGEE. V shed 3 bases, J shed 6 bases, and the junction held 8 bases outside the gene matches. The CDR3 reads CASSDTGGWGNEQFF. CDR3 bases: TGTGCCAGCAGCGATACGGGAGGGTGGGGCAATGAGCAGTTCTTC.

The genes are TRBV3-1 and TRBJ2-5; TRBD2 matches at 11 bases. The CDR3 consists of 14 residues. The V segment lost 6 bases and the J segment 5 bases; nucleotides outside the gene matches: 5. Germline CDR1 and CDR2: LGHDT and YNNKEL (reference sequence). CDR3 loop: CASSYTSGSETQYF. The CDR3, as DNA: TGTGCCAGCAGTTACACTAGCGGGAGCGAGACCCAGTACTTC.

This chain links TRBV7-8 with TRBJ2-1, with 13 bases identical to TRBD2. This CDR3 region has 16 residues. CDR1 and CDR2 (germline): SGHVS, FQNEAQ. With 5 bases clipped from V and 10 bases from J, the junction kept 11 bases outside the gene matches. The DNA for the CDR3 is TGTGCCAGCAGCATAGGGACTAGCGGGATCTCGGCGGAGCAGTTCTTC. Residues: CASSIGTSGISAEQFF.

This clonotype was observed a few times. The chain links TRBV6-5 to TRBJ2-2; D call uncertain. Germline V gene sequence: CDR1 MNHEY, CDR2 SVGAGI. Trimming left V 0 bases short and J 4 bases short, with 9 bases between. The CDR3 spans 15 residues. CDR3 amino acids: CASSYSIEFTGELFF. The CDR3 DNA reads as TGTGCCAGCAGTTACTCGATTGAATTCACCGGGGAGCTGTTTTTT.

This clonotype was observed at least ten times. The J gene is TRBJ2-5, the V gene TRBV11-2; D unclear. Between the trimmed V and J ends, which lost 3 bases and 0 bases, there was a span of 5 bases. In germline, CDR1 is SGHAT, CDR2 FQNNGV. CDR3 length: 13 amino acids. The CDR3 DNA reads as TGTGCCAGCAGCTTGGGGTACCAAGAGACCCAGTACTTC. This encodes CASSLGYQETQYF.

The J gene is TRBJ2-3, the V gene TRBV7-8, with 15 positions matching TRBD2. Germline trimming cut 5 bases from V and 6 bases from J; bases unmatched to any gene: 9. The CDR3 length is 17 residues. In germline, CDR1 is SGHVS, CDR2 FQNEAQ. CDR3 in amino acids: CASSQRTSGRAGDTQYF. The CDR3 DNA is TGTGCCAGCAGCCAGCGGACTAGCGGGAGGGCCGGTGATACGCAGTATTTT.

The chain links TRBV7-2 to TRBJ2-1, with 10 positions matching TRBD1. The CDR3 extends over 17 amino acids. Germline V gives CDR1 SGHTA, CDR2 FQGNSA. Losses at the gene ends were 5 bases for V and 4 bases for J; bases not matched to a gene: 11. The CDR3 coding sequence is TGTGCCAGCAGCCAGTCCCGGGACAGGGGCTATTACAATGAGCAGTTCTTC. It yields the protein CASSQSRDRGYYNEQFF.

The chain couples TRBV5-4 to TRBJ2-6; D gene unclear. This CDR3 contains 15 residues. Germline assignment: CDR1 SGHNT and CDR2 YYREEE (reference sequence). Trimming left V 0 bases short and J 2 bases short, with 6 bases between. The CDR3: CASSLDYTGANVLTF. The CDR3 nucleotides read TGTGCCAGCAGCTTGGACTATACTGGGGCCAACGTCCTGACTTTC.

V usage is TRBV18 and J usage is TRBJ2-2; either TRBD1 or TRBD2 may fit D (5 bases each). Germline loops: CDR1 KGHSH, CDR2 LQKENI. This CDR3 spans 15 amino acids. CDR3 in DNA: TGTCTCTCGGTCACCGGGACGCTTAGCACCGGGGAGCTGTTTTTT. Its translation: CLSVTGTLSTGELFF.

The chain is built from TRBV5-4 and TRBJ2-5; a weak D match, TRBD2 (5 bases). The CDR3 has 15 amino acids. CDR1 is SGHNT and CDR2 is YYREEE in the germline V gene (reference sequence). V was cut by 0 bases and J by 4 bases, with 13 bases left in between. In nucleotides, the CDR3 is TGTGCCAGCAGCTTGGAAGCGGCTGGGTTAGAGACCCAGTACTTC. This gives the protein CASSLEAAGLETQYF.

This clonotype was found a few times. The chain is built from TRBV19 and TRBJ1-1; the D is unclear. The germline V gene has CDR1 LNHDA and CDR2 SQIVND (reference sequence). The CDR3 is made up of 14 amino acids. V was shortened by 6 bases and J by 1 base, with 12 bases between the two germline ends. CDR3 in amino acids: CASRPRGGNTEAFF. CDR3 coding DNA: TGTGCCAGTAGGCCCCGGGGAGGGAACACTGAAGCTTTCTTT.

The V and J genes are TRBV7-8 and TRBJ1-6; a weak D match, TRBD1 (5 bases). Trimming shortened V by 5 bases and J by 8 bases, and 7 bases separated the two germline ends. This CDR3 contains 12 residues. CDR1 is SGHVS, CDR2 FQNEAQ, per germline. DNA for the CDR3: TGTGCCAGCAGCCGGGACTATTCACCCCTCCACTTT. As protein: CASSRDYSPLHF.